This passage covers 25 T cell receptor beta chains from one sample sequenced in a study of T cell changes during pregnancy in multiple sclerosis. Sequenced by immunoSEQ multiplex PCR; TCRdb stores in-frame clones only, minus some. Counted here are roughly 99,000 clones, approximately 90% occurring once; the ten biggest clones make up 0.78%. The sample in question was peripheral blood, obtained in the third trimester of pregnancy. These receptors came from a female donor in good health, enrolled as a control in a pregnancy study.

The CDR3: CATTPRTVWDNQPQHF. DNA of the CDR3: TGTGCCACAACACCAAGGACAGTGTGGGACAATCAGCCCCAGCATTTT. The rearrangement joins TRBV19 to TRBJ1-5; tentative D call: TRBD1 (6 bases). V was clipped by 10 bases and J by 3 bases, with 22 bases between them. This CDR3 comprises 16 residues. Germline CDR1 LNHDA, CDR2 SQIVND (reference sequence).

This chain uses TRBV30 with TRBJ2-1; TRBD1 aligns across 10 bases. Germline lookup yields CDR1 GTSNPN and CDR2 SVGIG (reference sequence). V gave up 2 bases and J gave up 0 bases; unmatched junction bases: 4. The CDR3 runs 16 residues. The CDR3 loop is CAWSPGTGVSYNEQFF. In DNA, the CDR3 is TGTGCCTGGAGTCCCGGGACAGGGGTCTCCTACAATGAGCAGTTCTTC. The entire variable domain, with the rest obtained from reference TRBV30 and TRBJ2-1, is as follows: SQTIHQWPATLVQPVGSPLSLECTVEGTSNPNLYWYRQAAGRGLQLLFYSVGIGQISSEVPQNLSASRPQDRQFILSSKKLLLSDSGFYLCAWSPGTGVSYNEQFFGPGTRLTVL.

Concerning this clone itself: Mismatch with germline at one junction end may stem from a read error. CDR3 protein: CASSPPRGYEGDLFF. The DNA for the CDR3 is TGTGCCAGCAGCCCCCCCAGGGGTTACGAGGGGGATCTGTTTTTT. The chain couples TRBV11-3 to TRBJ2-2; TRBD1 is a possible D gene (6 bases). Looked up from germline, CDR1 is SGHNT and CDR2 is YENEEA. This CDR3 contains 15 residues. Full variable domain (remainder filled in from reference TRBV11-3 and TRBJ2-2): EAGVVQSPRYKIIEKKQPVAFWCNPISGHNTLYWYLQNLGQGPELLIRYENEEAVDDSQLPKDRFSAERLKGVDSTLKIQPAELGDSAVYLCASSPPRGYEGDLFFGEGSRLTVL.

This clone was found once. Written as DNA, the CDR3 is TGTGCCAGCAGCCAAGATCTCGGGGTGGAGCAGTACTTC. It translates to CASSQDLGVEQYF. The chain uses TRBV4-2 and TRBJ2-5; D is perhaps TRBD2 (5 bases). This CDR3 is 13 amino acids long. V lost 0 bases and J 11 bases, leaving 13 bases between the germline ends. Germline V gene lookup returns CDR1 LGHNA and CDR2 YNFKEQ.

CDR3 sequence (DNA): TGTGCCAGCAGCTTAGGTTATGGGAGTCTTGAAGCTTTCTTT. Amino acid sequence: CASSLGYGSLEAFF. The V gene is TRBV7-2, the J gene TRBJ1-1; D call uncertain. Germline CDR1 is SGHTA and CDR2 is FQGNSA. This CDR3 has 14 amino acids. The germline V and J ends were trimmed by 1 base and 7 bases, with 13 bases remaining between them.

The chain joins TRBV6-6 to TRBJ2-1; D is undetermined. This CDR3 spans 15 amino acids. CDR1 is MNHNY, CDR2 SVGAGI, per germline (reference sequence). Trimming stripped 2 bases from V and 0 bases from J, with 8 bases between. The CDR3, as DNA: TGTGCCAGCAGTTACGATTCGGGCTCCTACAATGAGCAGTTCTTC. Translating gives CASSYDSGSYNEQFF.

The gene calls are TRBV9 and TRBJ2-3; 7 nucleotides line up with TRBD2. Germline V lookup: CDR1 SGDLS, CDR2 YYNGEE. Trimming at V came to 4 bases and at J to 2 bases, leaving 10 bases not matched to a gene. This CDR3 comprises 16 residues. CDR3 nucleotide sequence: TGTGCCAGCAGCCCCCGAAGGAGCGGGAACACAGATACGCAGTATTTT. It specifies CASSPRRSGNTDTQYF.

The gene calls are TRBV4-3 and TRBJ2-3; 8 nucleotides align to TRBD2. CDR1 and CDR2 (germline): LGHNA, YSLEER. This CDR3 comprises 15 residues. J lost 6 bases, V lost 4 bases, and 9 bases had no gene match. The CDR3 loop reads CASSPNGRGEDTQYF. CDR3 sequence (DNA): TGCGCCAGCAGCCCCAACGGGCGGGGGGAGGATACGCAGTATTTT.

CDR3: CASSIDGPSGPLSYNEQFF. DNA of the CDR3: TGTGCCAGTAGTATAGATGGCCCTAGCGGACCACTCTCCTACAATGAGCAGTTCTTC. This chain uses TRBV19 with TRBJ2-1; TRBD2 agrees at 7 bases. V was clipped by 0 bases and J by 0 bases; unmatched bases: 11. CDR3 size: 19 residues. Germline V gene data show CDR1 as LNHDA and CDR2 as SQIVND (reference sequence).

The chain uses TRBV7-3 and TRBJ2-5; TRBD2 aligns across 9 bases. The CDR3 runs to 16 residues. The V gene end was trimmed by 1 base and the J gene end by 2 bases; junction bases not matched to a gene: 5. Per germline, CDR1 SGHTA and CDR2 FQGTGA. This CDR3 reads CASSLISGGPQETQYF. As DNA, the CDR3 is TGTGCCAGCAGCTTAATTAGCGGGGGCCCGCAAGAGACCCAGTACTTC. The whole variable domain, filled in from reference TRBV7-3 and TRBJ2-5, reads GAGVSQTPSNKVTEKGKYVELRCDPISGHTALYWYRQSLGQGPEFLIYFQGTGAADDSGLPNDRFFAVRPEGSVSTLKIQRTERGDSAVYLCASSLISGGPQETQYFGPGTRLLVL.

V and J are TRBV2 and TRBJ1-6; D unclear. The germline gives CDR1 SNHLY, CDR2 FYNNEI. V was cut by 3 bases and J by 5 bases, with 11 bases left in between. There are 15 residues in the CDR3. For the CDR3, the DNA is TGTGCCAGCAGTGACGCGCGCGCCGATAATTCACCCCTCCACTTT. Protein: CASSDARADNSPLHF.

The chain links TRBV5-1 to TRBJ2-3; 7 bases agree with TRBD2. The CDR3 spans 16 residues. Germline-derived CDR1 and CDR2 are SGHRS and YFSETQ. V shed 5 bases and J 6 bases; nucleotides not matched to a gene: 15. For the CDR3, the DNA is TGCGCCAGCAGAAGGGTGACTAGCCTGGTTGGGGATACGCAGTATTTT. Translated: CASRRVTSLVGDTQYF.

The V and J genes are TRBV2 and TRBJ1-4; 8 bases are a match to TRBD1. Germline V gene data show CDR1 as SNHLY and CDR2 as FYNNEI. This CDR3 is built from 14 residues. J was trimmed by 5 bases and V by 6 bases; bases with no gene match: 5. DNA for the CDR3: TGTGCCAGCAGAAACAGGGGGGTGAATGAAAAACTGTTTTTT. Translating it yields CASRNRGVNEKLFF.

The V gene is TRBV4-1, the J gene TRBJ1-2; TRBD1 agrees at 7 bases. The CDR3 totals 15 residues. Germline CDR1 and CDR2: MGHRA and YSYEKL. Unmatched junction bases numbered 11, after V lost 8 bases and J lost 2 bases. The DNA of the CDR3 is TGCGCCAGCGGAAAACTGGGACAGTCAAACTATGGCTACACCTTC. Translating gives CASGKLGQSNYGYTF.

This chain links TRBV23-1 with TRBJ1-2, with D possibly being TRBD1 (5 bases). TRBV23-1 is an open reading frame, and its role is uncertain. The V and J ends lost 4 bases and 6 bases respectively, with 12 bases between them. This CDR3 contains 13 residues. For the CDR3, the DNA is TGCGCCAGCAGTCCTGACCCAGGGCATGGCTACACCTTC. Translation gives CASSPDPGHGYTF.

The J gene is TRBJ1-2, the V gene TRBV5-4; weak D call: TRBD1 (6 bases). In germline, CDR1 is SGHNT, CDR2 YYREEE (reference sequence). V lost 4 bases to trimming and J lost 4 bases, with 17 bases between them. This CDR3 has 15 amino acids. CDR3 residues: CASSADRPLGYGYTF. CDR3 sequence (DNA): TGTGCCAGCAGCGCCGACAGGCCGCTAGGCTATGGCTACACCTTC.

The gene calls are TRBV7-3 and TRBJ2-1; TRBD1 is a possible D gene (5 bases). Trimming removed 0 bases at V and 9 bases at J, with 6 bases between. Germline V lookup: CDR1 SGHTA, CDR2 FQGTGA. The CDR3 contains 12 residues. CDR3 coding DNA: TGTGCCAGCAGCTTAACGCAGGGTGAGCAGTTCTTC. It translates to CASSLTQGEQFF.

V and J are TRBV11-3 and TRBJ2-3, with 9 bases aligning to TRBD2. The CDR3 sequence is 15 residues long. Germline CDR1 reads SGHNT; CDR2 reads YENEEA. The V and J ends lost 0 bases and 4 bases, in that order; junction bases with no gene match: 2. The DNA for the CDR3 is TGTGCCAGCAGCTTAGAGGGACTAGCATCAGATACGCAGTATTTT. Amino acids: CASSLEGLASDTQYF.

This clone has only one observation. The chain joins TRBV5-4 to TRBJ2-7; weak D call: TRBD2 (6 bases). The germline V and J ends were trimmed by 0 bases and 1 base, with 20 bases remaining between them. The CDR3 has 18 amino acids. Germline values: CDR1 SGHNT, CDR2 YYREEE (reference sequence). The CDR3 DNA reads as TGTGCCAGCAGCTTGGGGGTTAGCGGCGGTGCCCTTTCCTACGAGCAGTACTTC. Its protein product is CASSLGVSGGALSYEQYF.

CDR3: CASSSRRGNSGELFF. In DNA form, the CDR3 reads TGTGCCAGCAGCTCCAGAAGGGGGAATAGCGGGGAGCTGTTTTTT. The chain uses TRBV7-2 and TRBJ2-2, with a possible D match to TRBD1 (6 bases). Germline CDR1 is SGHTA and CDR2 is FQGNSA. CDR3 length equals 15 residues. V gave up 4 bases and J gave up 7 bases, with 16 bases separating them.

The V gene is TRBV2, the J gene TRBJ1-1, with D possibly TRBD1 on 5 matching bases. Trimming removed 6 bases at V and 0 bases at J, with 14 bases between. The CDR3 sequence is 15 residues long. Per the germline V gene, CDR1 is SNHLY and CDR2 is FYNNEI. DNA for the CDR3: TGTGCCAGCAGCCCAGGGATCCCCATGAACACTGAAGCTTTCTTT. The encoded protein is CASSPGIPMNTEAFF.

V gene TRBV4-3 combines with J gene TRBJ2-7; D not certain. Germline CDR1 reads LGHNA; CDR2 reads YSLEER. Trimming stripped 1 base from V and 0 bases from J, with 10 bases between. The CDR3 is 15 residues long. The CDR3 sequence: CASSQGGRSSYEQYF. The CDR3 DNA reads as TGCGCCAGCAGCCAAGGTGGCAGAAGCTCCTACGAGCAGTACTTC.

V gene TRBV7-3 combines with J gene TRBJ2-4; 8 positions agree with TRBD2. Per the germline V gene, CDR1 is SGHTA and CDR2 is FQGTGA. Germline trimming cut 2 bases from V and 1 base from J; bases unmatched to any gene: 4. This CDR3 contains 16 residues. CDR3 DNA sequence: TGTGCCAGCAGCTTATATGGCGGGGGGGCCAAAAACATTCAGTACTTC. Translation: CASSLYGGGAKNIQYF.

The V call is TRBV19, the J call TRBJ1-1, with 8 nucleotides matching TRBD1. Germline V CDR1 and CDR2: LNHDA, SQIVND (reference sequence). Unmatched junction bases numbered 17, after V lost 3 bases and J lost 5 bases. The CDR3 covers 18 residues. The CDR3 spells CASSISLPGGKGKTEAFF. In DNA, the CDR3 is TGTGCCAGTAGTATTTCTTTACCAGGGGGCAAGGGGAAAACTGAAGCTTTCTTT. Filled out from reference TRBV19 and TRBJ1-1, the complete variable domain reads DGGITQSPKYLFRKEGQNVTLSCEQNLNHDAMYWYRQDPGQGLRLIYYSQIVNDFQKGDIAEGYSVSREKKESFPLTVTSAQKNPTAFYLCASSISLPGGKGKTEAFFGQGTRLTVV.

The chain carries TRBV5-1 and TRBJ2-3, with D perhaps TRBD1 (5 bases). With 0 bases removed from V and 5 bases from J, the gap between germline ends came to 10 bases. Germline V gene data show CDR1 as SGHRS and CDR2 as YFSETQ. CDR3 size: 14 residues. This CDR3 is CASSLDRPQDTQYF. CDR3 coding DNA: TGCGCCAGCAGCTTGGACAGGCCTCAAGATACGCAGTATTTT.